This TCR beta chain derives from a study of blood T cell repertoires in COVID-19. Study summary: Acute-phase and convalescent COVID-19 samples originated in the United States, Italy and Spain. In each case, the material was cDNA or gDNA derived from T cells, B-cell-depleted T cells, or PBMCs.

How the authors handled the data: Nucleated cell counts were estimated from reference gene primer amplification. TCRdb's table, derived via immunoSEQ multiplex PCR, lists solely in-frame clones and lacks some. The V and J calls and clone size are taken from that table; D and trimming were inferred from the DNA. The table includes some 130,000 clones, about nine tenths detected once. This TCR was recovered from a man in his fifties or sixties with acute or convalescent COVID-19. Sequenced material: peripheral blood.

In nucleotides, the CDR3 is TGTGCCAGCACCGGACTAGCGGCCGGGGAGCTGTTTTTT. Protein sequence: CASTGLAAGELFF. The chain couples TRBV2 to TRBJ2-2; 10 bases are a match to TRBD2. The J segment lost 6 bases and the V segment lost 7 bases, leaving 2 bases of the junction unmatched. This CDR3 has 13 amino acids. Germline V gene data show CDR1 as SNHLY and CDR2 as FYNNEI.